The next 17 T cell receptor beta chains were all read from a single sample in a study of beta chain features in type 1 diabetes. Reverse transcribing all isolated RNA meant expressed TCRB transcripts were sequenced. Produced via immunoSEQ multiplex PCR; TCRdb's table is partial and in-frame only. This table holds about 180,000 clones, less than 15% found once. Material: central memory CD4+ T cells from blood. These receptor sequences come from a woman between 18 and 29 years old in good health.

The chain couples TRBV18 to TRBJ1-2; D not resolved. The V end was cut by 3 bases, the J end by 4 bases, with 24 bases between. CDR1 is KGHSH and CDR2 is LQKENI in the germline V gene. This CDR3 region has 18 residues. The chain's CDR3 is CASSPVGAVGEGVYGYTF. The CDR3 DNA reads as TGTGCCAGCTCACCGGTCGGCGCAGTAGGAGAAGGTGTCTATGGCTACACCTTC.

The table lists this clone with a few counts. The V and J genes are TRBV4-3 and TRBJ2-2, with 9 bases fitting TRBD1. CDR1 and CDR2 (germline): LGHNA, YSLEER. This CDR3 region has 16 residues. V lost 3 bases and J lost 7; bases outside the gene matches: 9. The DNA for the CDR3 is TGCGCCAGCAGCCATACGGGACAGGGCGGAGGCGGGGAGCTGTTTTTT. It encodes CASSHTGQGGGGELFF.

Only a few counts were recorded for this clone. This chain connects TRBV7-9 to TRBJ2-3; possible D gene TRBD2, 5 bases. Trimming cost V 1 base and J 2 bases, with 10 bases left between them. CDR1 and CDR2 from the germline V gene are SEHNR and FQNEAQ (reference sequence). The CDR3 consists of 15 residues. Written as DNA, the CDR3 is TGTGCCAGCAGCTTAGGCGGGCGAGACACAGATACGCAGTATTTT. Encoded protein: CASSLGGRDTDTQYF.

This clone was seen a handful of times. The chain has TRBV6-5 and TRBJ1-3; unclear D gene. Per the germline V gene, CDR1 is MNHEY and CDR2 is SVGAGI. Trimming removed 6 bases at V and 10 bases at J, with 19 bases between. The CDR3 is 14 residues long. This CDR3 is CASSTTAGRETIYF. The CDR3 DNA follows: TGTGCCAGCAGCACGACCGCGGGAAGAGAAACCATATATTTT.

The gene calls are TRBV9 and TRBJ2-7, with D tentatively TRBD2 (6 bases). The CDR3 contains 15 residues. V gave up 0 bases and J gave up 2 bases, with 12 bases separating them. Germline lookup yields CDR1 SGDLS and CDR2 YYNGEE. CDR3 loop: CASSVATSPAYEQYF. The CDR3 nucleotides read TGTGCCAGCAGCGTAGCTACTAGCCCGGCCTACGAGCAGTACTTC. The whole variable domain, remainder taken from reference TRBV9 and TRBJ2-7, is DSGVTQTPKHLITATGQRVTLRCSPRSGDLSVYWYQQSLDQGLQFLIQYYNGEERAKGNILERFSAQQFPDLHSELNLSSLELGDSALYFCASSVATSPAYEQYFGPGTRLTVT.

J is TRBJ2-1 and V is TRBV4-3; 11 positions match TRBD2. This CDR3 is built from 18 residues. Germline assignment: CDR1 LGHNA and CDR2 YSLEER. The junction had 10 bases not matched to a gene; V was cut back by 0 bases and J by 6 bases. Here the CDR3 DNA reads TGCGCCAGCAGCCAAGAATCCCCACTAGCGGGAGCGGTCAATGAGCAGTTCTTC. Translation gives CASSQESPLAGAVNEQFF.

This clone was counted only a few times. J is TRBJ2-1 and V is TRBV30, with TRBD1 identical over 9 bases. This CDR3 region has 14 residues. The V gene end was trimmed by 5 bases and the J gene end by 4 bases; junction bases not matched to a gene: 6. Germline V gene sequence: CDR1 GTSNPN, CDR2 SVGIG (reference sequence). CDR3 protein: CAWPWTGVYNEQFF. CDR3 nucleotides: TGTGCCTGGCCCTGGACAGGGGTGTACAATGAGCAGTTCTTC.

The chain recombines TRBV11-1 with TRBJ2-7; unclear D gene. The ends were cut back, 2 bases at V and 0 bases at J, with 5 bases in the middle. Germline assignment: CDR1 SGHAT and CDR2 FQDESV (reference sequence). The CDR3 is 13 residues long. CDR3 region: CASSLQDSYEQYF. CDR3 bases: TGTGCCAGCAGCTTACAGGACTCCTACGAGCAGTACTTC.

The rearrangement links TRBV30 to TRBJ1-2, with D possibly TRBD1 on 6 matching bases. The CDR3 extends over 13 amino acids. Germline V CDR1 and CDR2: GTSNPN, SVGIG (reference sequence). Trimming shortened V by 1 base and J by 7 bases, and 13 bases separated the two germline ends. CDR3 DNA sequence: TGTGCCTGGAGTGGTTCACAGGGTGGTGGCTACACCTTC. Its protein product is CAWSGSQGGGYTF.

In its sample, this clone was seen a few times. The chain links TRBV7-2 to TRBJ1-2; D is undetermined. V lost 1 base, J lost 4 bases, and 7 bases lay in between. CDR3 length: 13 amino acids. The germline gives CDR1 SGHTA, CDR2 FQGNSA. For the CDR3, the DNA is TGTGCCAGCAGCTTAGGAAGCGTCTATGGCTACACCTTC. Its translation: CASSLGSVYGYTF.

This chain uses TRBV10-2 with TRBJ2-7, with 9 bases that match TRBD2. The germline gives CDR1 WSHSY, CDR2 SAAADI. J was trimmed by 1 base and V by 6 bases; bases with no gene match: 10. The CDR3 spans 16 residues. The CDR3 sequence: CASRHILAGESYEQYF. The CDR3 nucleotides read TGCGCCAGCAGACACATATTAGCGGGAGAATCCTACGAGCAGTACTTC.

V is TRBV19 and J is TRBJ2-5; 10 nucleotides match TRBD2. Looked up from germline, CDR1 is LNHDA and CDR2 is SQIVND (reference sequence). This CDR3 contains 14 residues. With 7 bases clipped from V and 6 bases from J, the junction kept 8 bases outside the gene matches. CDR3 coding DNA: TGTGCCAGTACCTCTAGCGGGAGAAGGAAGACCCAGTACTTC. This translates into CASTSSGRRKTQYF. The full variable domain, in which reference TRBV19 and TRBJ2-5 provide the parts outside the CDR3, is DGGITQSPKYLFRKEGQNVTLSCEQNLNHDAMYWYRQDPGQGLRLIYYSQIVNDFQKGDIAEGYSVSREKKESFPLTVTSAQKNPTAFYLCASTSSGRRKTQYFGPGTRLLVL.

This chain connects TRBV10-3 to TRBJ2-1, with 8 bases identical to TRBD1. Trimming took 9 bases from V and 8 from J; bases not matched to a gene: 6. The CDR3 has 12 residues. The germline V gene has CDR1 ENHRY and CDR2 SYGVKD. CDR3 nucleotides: TGTGCCATTTCCGACAGGGGTGATGAGCAGTTCTTC. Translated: CAISDRGDEQFF.

The chain's CDR3 is CAWSAGLAGDSDTQYF. The DNA for the CDR3 is TGTGCCTGGAGTGCGGGGCTAGCGGGAGACTCAGATACGCAGTATTTT. The V and J genes are TRBV30 and TRBJ2-3, with 10 bases that match TRBD2. After removal of 1 base from V and 4 bases from J, the junction contained 8 bases not matched to a gene. CDR3 length equals 16 residues. Germline CDR1 and CDR2: GTSNPN and SVGIG (reference sequence).

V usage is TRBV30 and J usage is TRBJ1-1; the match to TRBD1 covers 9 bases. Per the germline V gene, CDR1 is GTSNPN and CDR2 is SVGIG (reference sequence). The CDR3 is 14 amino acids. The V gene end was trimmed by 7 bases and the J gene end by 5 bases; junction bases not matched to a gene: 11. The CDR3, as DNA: TGTGCCTTAACCTCCTGGACAGGGGATACTGAAGCTTTCTTT. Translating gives CALTSWTGDTEAFF.

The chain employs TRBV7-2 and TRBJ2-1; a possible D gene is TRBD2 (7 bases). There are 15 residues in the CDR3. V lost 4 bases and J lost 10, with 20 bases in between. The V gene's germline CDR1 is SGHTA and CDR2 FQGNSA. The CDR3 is CASSYDGGRNFEQFF. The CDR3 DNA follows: TGTGCCAGCAGCTATGACGGGGGGCGAAATTTCGAGCAGTTCTTC.

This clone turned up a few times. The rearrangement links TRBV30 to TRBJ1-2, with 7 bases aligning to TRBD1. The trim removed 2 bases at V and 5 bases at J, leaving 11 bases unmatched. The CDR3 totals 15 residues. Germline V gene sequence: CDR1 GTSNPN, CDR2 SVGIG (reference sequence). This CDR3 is CAWSPPGQRSYGYTF. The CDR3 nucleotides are TGTGCCTGGAGTCCTCCGGGACAGCGAAGTTATGGCTACACCTTC. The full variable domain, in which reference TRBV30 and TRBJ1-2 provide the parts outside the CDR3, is SQTIHQWPATLVQPVGSPLSLECTVEGTSNPNLYWYRQAAGRGLQLLFYSVGIGQISSEVPQNLSASRPQDRQFILSSKKLLLSDSGFYLCAWSPPGQRSYGYTFGSGTRLTVV.